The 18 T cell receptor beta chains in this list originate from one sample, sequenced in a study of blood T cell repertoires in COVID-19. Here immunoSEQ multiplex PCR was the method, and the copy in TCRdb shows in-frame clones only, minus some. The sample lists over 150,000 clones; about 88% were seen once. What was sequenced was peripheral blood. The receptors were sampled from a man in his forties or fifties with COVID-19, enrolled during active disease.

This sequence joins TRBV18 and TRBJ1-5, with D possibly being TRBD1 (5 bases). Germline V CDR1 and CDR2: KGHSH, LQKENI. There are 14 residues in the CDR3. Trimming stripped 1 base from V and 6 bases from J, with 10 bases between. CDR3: CASSPQGQAQPQHF. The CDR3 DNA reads TGTGCCAGCTCACCACAGGGGCAGGCTCAGCCCCAGCATTTT.

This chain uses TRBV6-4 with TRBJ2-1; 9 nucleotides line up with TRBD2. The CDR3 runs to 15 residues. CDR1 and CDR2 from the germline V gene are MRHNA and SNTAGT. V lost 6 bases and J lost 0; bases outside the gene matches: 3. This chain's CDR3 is CASSPAGGSYNEQFF. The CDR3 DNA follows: TGTGCCAGCAGCCCAGCGGGGGGCTCCTACAATGAGCAGTTCTTC.

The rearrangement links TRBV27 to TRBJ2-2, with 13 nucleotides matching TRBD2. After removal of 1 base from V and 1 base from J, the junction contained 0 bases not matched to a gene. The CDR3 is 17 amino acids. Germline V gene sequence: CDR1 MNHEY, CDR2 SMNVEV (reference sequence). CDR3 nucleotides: TGTGCCAGCAGTTTATGGACTAGCGGGGGGAACACCGGGGAGCTGTTTTTT. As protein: CASSLWTSGGNTGELFF.

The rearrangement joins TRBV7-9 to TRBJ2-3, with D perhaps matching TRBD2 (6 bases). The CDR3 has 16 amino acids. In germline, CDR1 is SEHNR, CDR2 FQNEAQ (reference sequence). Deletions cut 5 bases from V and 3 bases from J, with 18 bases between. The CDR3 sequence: CASSLGPGLQTDTQYF. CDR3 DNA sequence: TGTGCCAGCAGCCTAGGCCCGGGACTTCAAACAGATACGCAGTATTTT.

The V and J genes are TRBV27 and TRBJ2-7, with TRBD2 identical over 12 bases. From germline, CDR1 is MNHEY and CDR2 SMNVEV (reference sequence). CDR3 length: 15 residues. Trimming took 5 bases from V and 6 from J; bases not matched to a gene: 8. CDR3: CASSVPLAGGGEQYF. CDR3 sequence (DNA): TGTGCCAGCAGTGTCCCACTAGCGGGAGGTGGCGAGCAGTACTTC.

The DNA for the CDR3 is TGTGCCACCAGCGAAGGACGGGACTACGAGCAGTACTTC. Translation gives CATSEGRDYEQYF. This sequence joins TRBV15 and TRBJ2-7; a possible D gene is TRBD2 (5 bases). V was cut by 5 bases and J by 3 bases, with 11 bases left in between. CDR3 length: 13 amino acids. Germline V gene lookup returns CDR1 LNHNV and CDR2 YYDKDF (reference sequence).

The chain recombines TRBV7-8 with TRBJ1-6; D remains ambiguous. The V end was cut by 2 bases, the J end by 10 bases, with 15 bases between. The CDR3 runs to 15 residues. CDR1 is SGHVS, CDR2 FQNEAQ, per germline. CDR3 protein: CASSLSSGVRSPLHF. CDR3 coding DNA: TGTGCCAGCAGCTTATCCTCCGGGGTGCGGTCACCCCTCCACTTT.

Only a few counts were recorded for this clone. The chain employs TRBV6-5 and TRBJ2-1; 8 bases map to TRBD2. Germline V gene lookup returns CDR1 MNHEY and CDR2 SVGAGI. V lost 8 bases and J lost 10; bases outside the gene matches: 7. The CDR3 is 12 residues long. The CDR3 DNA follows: TGTGCCAGCGTGGGCGGGAGGAACGAGCAGTTCTTC. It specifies CASVGGRNEQFF.

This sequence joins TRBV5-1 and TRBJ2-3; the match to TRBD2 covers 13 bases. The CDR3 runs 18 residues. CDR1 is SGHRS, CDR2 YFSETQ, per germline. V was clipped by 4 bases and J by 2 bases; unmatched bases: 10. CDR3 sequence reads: CASSVSGTSGVVTDTQYF. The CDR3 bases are TGCGCCAGCAGCGTCTCCGGGACTAGCGGGGTGGTCACAGATACGCAGTATTTT. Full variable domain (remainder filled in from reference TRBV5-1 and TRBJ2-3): KAGVTQTPRYLIKTRGQQVTLSCSPISGHRSVSWYQQTPGQGLQFLFEYFSETQRNKGNFPGRFSGRQFSNSRSEMNVSTLELGDSALYLCASSVSGTSGVVTDTQYFGPGTRLTVL.

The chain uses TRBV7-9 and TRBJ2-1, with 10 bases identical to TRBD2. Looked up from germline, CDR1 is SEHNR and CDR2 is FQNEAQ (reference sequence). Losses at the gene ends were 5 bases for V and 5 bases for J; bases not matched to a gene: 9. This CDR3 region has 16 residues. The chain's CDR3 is CASSRIRLAGDNEQFF. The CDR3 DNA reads TGTGCCAGCAGCCGAATCAGACTAGCGGGTGACAATGAGCAGTTCTTC.

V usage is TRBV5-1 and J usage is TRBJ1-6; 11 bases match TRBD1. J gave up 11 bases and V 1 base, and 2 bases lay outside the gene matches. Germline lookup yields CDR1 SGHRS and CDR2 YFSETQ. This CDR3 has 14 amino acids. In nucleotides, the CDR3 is TGCGCCAGCAGCTTGAGGGGACAGGGGGCACCCCTCCACTTT. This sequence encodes CASSLRGQGAPLHF.

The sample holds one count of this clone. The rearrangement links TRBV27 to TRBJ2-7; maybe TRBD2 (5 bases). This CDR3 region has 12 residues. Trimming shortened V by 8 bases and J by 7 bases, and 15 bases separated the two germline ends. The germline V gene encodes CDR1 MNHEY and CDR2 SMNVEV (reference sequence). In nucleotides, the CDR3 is TGTGCCAGCCAGCCTTTTACGGGGGAGCAGTACTTC. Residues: CASQPFTGEQYF.

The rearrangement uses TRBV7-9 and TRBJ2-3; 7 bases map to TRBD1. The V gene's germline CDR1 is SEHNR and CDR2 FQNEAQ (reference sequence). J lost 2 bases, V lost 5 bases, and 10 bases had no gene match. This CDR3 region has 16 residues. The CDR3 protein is CASSREGGAFTDTQYF. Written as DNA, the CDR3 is TGTGCCAGCAGCCGAGAAGGGGGCGCGTTCACAGATACGCAGTATTTT.

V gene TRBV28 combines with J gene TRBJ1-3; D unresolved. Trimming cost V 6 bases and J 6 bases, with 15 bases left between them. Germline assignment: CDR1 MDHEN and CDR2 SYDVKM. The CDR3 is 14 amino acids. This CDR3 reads CASSPEAVTNTIYF. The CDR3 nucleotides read TGTGCCAGCAGCCCTGAAGCGGTGACAAACACCATATATTTT.

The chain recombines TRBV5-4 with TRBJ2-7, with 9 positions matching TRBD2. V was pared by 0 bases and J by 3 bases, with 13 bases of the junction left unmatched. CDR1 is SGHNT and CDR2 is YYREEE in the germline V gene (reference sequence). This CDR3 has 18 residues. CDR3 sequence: CASSLEAAGGPNRYEQYF. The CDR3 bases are TGTGCCAGCAGCTTGGAGGCAGCGGGAGGCCCTAACCGCTACGAGCAGTACTTC.

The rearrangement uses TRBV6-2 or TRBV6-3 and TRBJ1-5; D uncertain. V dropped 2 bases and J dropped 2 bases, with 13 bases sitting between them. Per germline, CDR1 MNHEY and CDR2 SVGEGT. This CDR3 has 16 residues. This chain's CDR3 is CASSYGSGRGNQPQHF. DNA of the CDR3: TGTGCCAGCAGTTACGGGTCAGGTCGCGGCAATCAGCCCCAGCATTTT.

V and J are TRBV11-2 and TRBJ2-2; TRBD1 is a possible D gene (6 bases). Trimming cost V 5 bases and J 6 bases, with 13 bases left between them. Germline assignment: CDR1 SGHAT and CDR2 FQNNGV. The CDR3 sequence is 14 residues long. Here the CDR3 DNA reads TGTGCCAGCAGCCCGAGACAGGCCCCCGGGGAGCTGTTTTTT. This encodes CASSPRQAPGELFF.

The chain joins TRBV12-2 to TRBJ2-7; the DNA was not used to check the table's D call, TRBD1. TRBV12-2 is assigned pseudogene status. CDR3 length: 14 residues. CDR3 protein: CASRFCDKPYEQYF. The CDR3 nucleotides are TGTGCAAGTCGCTTCTGCGACAAGCCCTACGAGCAGTACTTC.